This is a list of T cell receptor beta chains from one sample in a study of blood T cell repertoires in COVID-19. Some clones are missing from TCRdb's copy, which holds only in-frame ones; the method was immunoSEQ multiplex PCR. The sample has about 120,000 clones, roughly 80% seen once; the top ten hold over 9.5%. The source material was peripheral blood. The source of these receptors is a human donor in a cohort sampled during active COVID-19. CDR3s include the opening cysteine and the closing phenylalanine or tryptophan. The order of the fields is V gene, D gene, J gene, clone size, CDR3 DNA, CDR3 protein. D genes are given only for firm matches. Clone size is shown for a subset of rows, as once, few, many or a class of expanded clone.

V: TRBV28; D: NA; J: TRBJ1-6; size: NA; DNA: TGTGCCAGCAGCCCCCGCCCACAGGGATTTTCACCCCTCCACTTT; CDR3: CASSPRPQGFSPLHF
V: TRBV7-9; D: TRBD1; J: TRBJ1-5; size: NA; DNA: TGTGCCAGCAGCCCCATCGGGACAGGGGGCCCCAATCAGCCCCAGCATTTT; CDR3: CASSPIGTGGPNQPQHF
V: TRBV5-1; D: TRBD1; J: TRBJ2-6; size: NA; DNA: TGCGCCAGCAGCTTGCTCGGGACAGGTGACTCTGGGGCCAACGTCCTGACTTTC; CDR3: CASSLLGTGDSGANVLTF
V: TRBV6-6; D: TRBD2; J: TRBJ2-1; size: NA; DNA: TGTGCCAGCAGTTATCTAGCGGGGGGGCTTAATGAGCAGTTCTTC; CDR3: CASSYLAGGLNEQFF
V: TRBV7-8; D: TRBD1; J: TRBJ1-2; size: NA; DNA: TGTGCCAGCAGCTTAAGGGGGACAGGGAATCCCTATGGCTACACCTTC; CDR3: CASSLRGTGNPYGYTF
V: TRBV29-1; D: NA; J: TRBJ2-1; size: NA; DNA: TGCAGCGTTGAAGGCAGGGAAAAGCAGTTCTTC; CDR3: CSVEGREKQFF
V: TRBV9; D: NA; J: TRBJ1-1; size: NA; DNA: TGTGCCAGCAGCGTAGATAGGGCGGGGGACACTGAAGCTTTCTTT; CDR3: CASSVDRAGDTEAFF
V: TRBV4-3; D: TRBD1; J: TRBJ1-4; size: NA; DNA: TGCGCCAGCAGCCCCGGACCAGGGGGCGTTAATGAAAAACTGTTTTTT; CDR3: CASSPGPGGVNEKLFF
V: TRBV30; D: NA; J: TRBJ1-6; size: once; DNA: TGTGCCTGGAGCGCCACCGGGAGCTCCTATAATTCACCCCTCCACTTT; CDR3: CAWSATGSSYNSPLHF
V: TRBV24-1; D: NA; J: TRBJ2-2; size: NA; DNA: TGTGCCACCAAGGGGTACACCGGGGAGCTGTTTTTT; CDR3: CATKGYTGELFF
V: TRBV6-5; D: TRBD1; J: TRBJ2-2; size: NA; DNA: TGTGCCAGCAGGAACAGGGGGAAGGACACCGGGGAGCTGTTTTTT; CDR3: CASRNRGKDTGELFF
V: TRBV6-2/TRBV6-3; D: NA; J: TRBJ2-3; size: NA; DNA: TGTGCCAGCAGCCCAATTTCGGGAGCAGATACGCAGTATTTT; CDR3: CASSPISGADTQYF
V: TRBV6-5; D: NA; J: TRBJ1-6; size: NA; DNA: TGTGCCAGCAGTCCAGACAGGTATAATTCGCCCCTCCACTTT; CDR3: CASSPDRYNSPLHF
V: TRBV6-5; D: TRBD1; J: TRBJ1-1; size: NA; DNA: TGTGCCAGCATCCCCCCGACAGGGCGGAACGCTGAAGCTTTCTTT; CDR3: CASIPPTGRNAEAFF
V: TRBV2; D: TRBD2; J: TRBJ2-1; size: NA; DNA: TGTGCCAGCAGATCCTCGACTAGCGGGGGAAACAATGAGCAGTTCTTC; CDR3: CASRSSTSGGNNEQFF
V: TRBV6-5; D: TRBD1; J: TRBJ2-1; size: NA; DNA: TGTGCCAGCAGCCGTGACAGGGGCCTCTACAATGAGCAGTTCTTC; CDR3: CASSRDRGLYNEQFF
V: TRBV5-1; D: TRBD2; J: TRBJ2-3; size: NA; DNA: TGCGCCAGCAGCACGGGCGGGGGGGCGGATACGCAGTATTTT; CDR3: CASSTGGGADTQYF
V: TRBV3-1/TRBV3-2; D: NA; J: TRBJ1-5; size: NA; DNA: TGTGCCAGCAGCTCACGACAGACCAATCAGCCCCAGCATTTT; CDR3: CASSSRQTNQPQHF
V: TRBV5-6; D: NA; J: TRBJ1-1; size: NA; DNA: TGTGCCAGCAGCTTGCGGGGATTGGGGACTGAAGCTTTCTTT; CDR3: CASSLRGLGTEAFF
V: TRBV25-1; D: TRBD1; J: TRBJ2-1; size: NA; DNA: TGTGCCAGCAGTGAAGACAGGGGGTTGGAAGATGAGCAGTTCTTC; CDR3: CASSEDRGLEDEQFF
V: TRBV19; D: TRBD1; J: TRBJ2-5; size: NA; DNA: TGTGCCAGTAGTATTGAGGACAGGGCGCAAGAGACCCAGTACTTC; CDR3: CASSIEDRAQETQYF
V: TRBV28; D: TRBD1; J: TRBJ1-2; size: NA; DNA: TGTGCCAGCAGTTTGGAGACCGACAGGGGGCTTATTGATGGCTACACCTTC; CDR3: CASSLETDRGLIDGYTF
V: TRBV6-5; D: NA; J: TRBJ1-4; size: NA; DNA: TGTGCCAGCAGTTATTACACAGGAGCAACTAATGAAAAACTGTTTTTT; CDR3: CASSYYTGATNEKLFF
V: TRBV30; D: NA; J: TRBJ2-7; size: few; DNA: TGTGCCTGGAGTTCGGCAGGATTCGAGCAGTACTTC; CDR3: CAWSSAGFEQYF
V: TRBV25-1; D: NA; J: TRBJ2-7; size: once; DNA: TGTGCCAGCAGTGTGAAGGGGACATACCGTTACGAGCAGTACTTC; CDR3: CASSVKGTYRYEQYF
V: TRBV7-6; D: NA; J: TRBJ2-1; size: few; DNA: TGTGCCAGCAGCCTACGCCCCGGGGAATCAGGCAATGAGCAGTTCTTC; CDR3: CASSLRPGESGNEQFF
V: TRBV7-8; D: TRBD1; J: TRBJ1-2; size: NA; DNA: TGTGCCAGCTCCACAGGGGCGGCATTCTATGGCTACACCTTC; CDR3: CASSTGAAFYGYTF
V: TRBV6-5; D: TRBD1; J: TRBJ2-1; size: NA; DNA: TGTGCCAGCAGTTACTCGACAGGGGAGAACAATGAGCAGTTCTTC; CDR3: CASSYSTGENNEQFF
V: TRBV28; D: NA; J: TRBJ2-5; size: NA; DNA: TGTGCCAGCAGTTCGTCGGGCCAAGAGACCCAGTACTTC; CDR3: CASSSSGQETQYF
V: TRBV19; D: TRBD1; J: TRBJ1-1; size: NA; DNA: TGTGCCACCTTACAGGGGGCTGAAGCTTTCTTT; CDR3: CATLQGAEAFF
V: TRBV6-4; D: NA; J: TRBJ1-1; size: NA; DNA: TGTGCCAGCAGTGATACAGAGAACACTGAAGCTTTCTTT; CDR3: CASSDTENTEAFF
V: TRBV5-4; D: NA; J: TRBJ1-6; size: NA; DNA: TGTGCCAGCAGCTTGCGGGGGAGCTCCTATAATTCACCCCTCCACTTT; CDR3: CASSLRGSSYNSPLHF
V: TRBV14; D: NA; J: TRBJ1-1; size: NA; DNA: TGTGCCAGCAGCCCCCCAGGAATGAACACTGAAGCTTTCTTT; CDR3: CASSPPGMNTEAFF
V: TRBV2; D: TRBD1; J: TRBJ2-7; size: NA; DNA: TGTGCCAGCAGGGAGGGACAGGTCAACTCCTACGAGCAGTACTTC; CDR3: CASREGQVNSYEQYF
V: TRBV28; D: TRBD1; J: TRBJ1-2; size: NA; DNA: TGTGCCAGCAGCCTAGGACAGGCCGTTAACTATGGCTACACCTTC; CDR3: CASSLGQAVNYGYTF
V: TRBV10-3; D: TRBD1; J: TRBJ2-5; size: NA; DNA: TGTGCCATCAGCACCGGGACAGGGAGCTCTGAGACCCAGTACTTC; CDR3: CAISTGTGSSETQYF
V: TRBV7-2; D: TRBD2; J: TRBJ2-3; size: NA; DNA: TGTGCCAGCAGCCGCGGACTAGCGGGAGATACGCAGTATTTT; CDR3: CASSRGLAGDTQYF
V: TRBV10-3; D: TRBD2; J: TRBJ2-2; size: NA; DNA: TGTGCCATCAGTTTCAGGACTAGCGGGAGAACCGGGGAGCTGTTTTTT; CDR3: CAISFRTSGRTGELFF
V: TRBV7-2; D: TRBD1; J: TRBJ2-7; size: NA; DNA: TGTGCCAGCAGCTCCGACAGGGGCGAGCAGTACTTC; CDR3: CASSSDRGEQYF
V: TRBV4-1; D: NA; J: TRBJ2-1; size: NA; DNA: TGCGCCAGCAGCCAAGATCCCACAGGGCGGCACCTCTTC; CDR3: CASSQDPTGRHLF
V: TRBV7-9; D: TRBD2; J: TRBJ2-7; size: once; DNA: TGTGCCAGCAGCCCAGGACTAGCGTGGGGCGAGCAGTACTTC; CDR3: CASSPGLAWGEQYF